The present TCR beta chain was sequenced within a study of T-cell reconstitution after alpha-beta-depleted transplantation in children. This clonotype was counted many times. Its antigen is not identified. Unique molecular identifiers were incorporated into the prepared TCRbeta library. TCRdb reprocessed the PCR reads via MiXCR and lists one record per CDR3 protein. The sample has about 200,000 distinct CDR3 sequences; about 7% are singletons. Study results and caveats: Expanded clones from the graft, numbering several hundred, reportedly supplied alpha-beta T cells about two months after transplant. It was surviving recipient T cells and thymic progenitors that gave some patients high TCRbeta diversity at day 60. After one year, T-cell counts and TCRbeta diversity mostly came from new T cells.

CDR3 size: 14 residues. The V end lost 2 bases, the J end lost 5 bases, and 13 bases lay between the germline ends. Germline V gives CDR1 MDHEN, CDR2 SYDVKM. The receptor comes from a boy aged 2 to 9 with acute lymphoblastic leukemia, due to receive a stem cell transplant. V usage is TRBV28 and J usage is TRBJ2-7; a possible D gene is TRBD1 (5 bases). The sequences come from PBMCs, collected before TCRalphabeta/CD19-depleted stem cell transplant. The CDR3 sequence: CASSLQGPLDEQYF. CDR3 nucleotide sequence: TGTGCCAGCAGTTTACAGGGCCCCCTGGACGAGCAGTACTTC.